This T cell receptor (beta chain) was observed in a study of Ad26.COV2.S vaccination and SARS-CoV-2 variants. Study at large: Recipients of Ad26.COV2.S got it intramuscularly, once or twice 56 days apart.

Broader study findings: Breadth, reportedly substantial, characterized the spike-specific CD8+ and CD4+ T cell responses after vaccination. Vaccinated individuals (as opposed to placebo recipients) had higher spike-specific TCR breadth.

Regarding this clone: The target antigen is unknown.

Sequencing was performed with immunoSEQ multiplex PCR; in TCRdb, only in-frame clones are kept and a portion is missing. The data show some 320,000 clones, over 80% seen once. As for treatment: around 19 received Ad26.COV2.S at low or high dose, single or two shots; about 5 received placebo; per-sample allocation not given. Sampling occurred on day 63 after the first vaccine or placebo injection. V lost 0 bases, J lost 2 bases, and 5 bases stayed unmatched. The CDR3 runs to 17 residues. CDR1 is SGHRS and CDR2 is YFSETQ in the germline V gene. J is TRBJ2-1 and V is TRBV5-1; TRBD2 agrees at 10 bases. The sequence was obtained from a person between 18 and 60 years old who received the Ad26.COV2.S COVID-19 vaccine or a placebo. The source material was peripheral blood, sampled in a trial of Ad26.COV2.S vaccine versus placebo. CDR3 loop: CASSLAILAGAYNEQFF. The DNA of the CDR3 is TGCGCCAGCAGCTTGGCTATTCTAGCGGGGGCCTACAATGAGCAGTTCTTC. The full variable domain, rest sourced from reference TRBV5-1 and TRBJ2-1, is KAGVTQTPRYLIKTRGQQVTLSCSPISGHRSVSWYQQTPGQGLQFLFEYFSETQRNKGNFPGRFSGRQFSNSRSEMNVSTLELGDSALYLCASSLAILAGAYNEQFFGPGTRLTVL.